The present T cell receptor (beta chain) was sequenced within a study of T-cell reconstitution after alpha-beta-depleted transplantation in children. Notes on the study in general: About two months after transplant, alpha-beta T cells reportedly came from several hundred expanded graft clones. Surviving recipient T cells and intrathymic progenitors accounted for some patients' high TCRbeta diversity at day 60.

TCRbeta library construction was performed incorporating unique molecular identifiers. TCRdb re-called the PCR reads through MiXCR, storing one row per CDR3 protein. Of 250,000 or so distinct CDR3 sequences listed, just under 8.5% were seen once; the top ten hold roughly 6%. Concerning this clonotype: Its antigen remains unidentified. A much larger clone lies a single base off, so this may be a read error.

The CDR3 sequence is 13 residues long. Germline CDR1 is SGHRS and CDR2 is YFSETQ. This chain uses TRBV5-1 with TRBJ2-2; no firm D call. This TCR came from a male patient under 18 who had a stem cell transplant for acute lymphoblastic leukemia, so the T cells may come from the graft donor. The sample consisted of PBMCs, mostly from graft donor cells, taken 180 days after TCRalphabeta/CD19-depleted stem cell transplant. CDR3 amino acids: CDSSLAHTGELFF. CDR3 coding DNA: TGCGACAGCAGCTTGGCACACACCGGGGAGCTGTTTTTT.